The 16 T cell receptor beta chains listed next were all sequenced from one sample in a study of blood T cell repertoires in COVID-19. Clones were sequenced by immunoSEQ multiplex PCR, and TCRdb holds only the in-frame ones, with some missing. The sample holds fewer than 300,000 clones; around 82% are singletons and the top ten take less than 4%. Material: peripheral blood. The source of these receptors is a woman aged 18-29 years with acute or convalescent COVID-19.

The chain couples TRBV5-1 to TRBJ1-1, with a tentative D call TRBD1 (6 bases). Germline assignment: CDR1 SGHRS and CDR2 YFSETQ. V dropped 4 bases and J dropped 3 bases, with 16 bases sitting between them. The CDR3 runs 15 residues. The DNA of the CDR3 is TGCGCCAGCAGCAGAACAGGGTTAAAGTACACTGAAGCTTTCTTT. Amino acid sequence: CASSRTGLKYTEAFF.

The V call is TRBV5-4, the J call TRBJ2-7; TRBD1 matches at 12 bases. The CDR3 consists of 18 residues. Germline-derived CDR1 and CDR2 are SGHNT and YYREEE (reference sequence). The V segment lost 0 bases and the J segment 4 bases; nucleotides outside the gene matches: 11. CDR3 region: CASSLGGTGGPALYEQYF. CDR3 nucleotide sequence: TGTGCCAGCAGCTTGGGTGGGACAGGGGGCCCCGCCCTATACGAGCAGTACTTC.

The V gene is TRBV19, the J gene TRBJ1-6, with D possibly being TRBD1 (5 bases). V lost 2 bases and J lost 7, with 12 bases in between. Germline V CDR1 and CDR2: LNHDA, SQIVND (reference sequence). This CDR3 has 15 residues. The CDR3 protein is CASSISGASNSPLHF. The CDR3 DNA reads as TGTGCCAGTAGTATAAGTGGGGCGTCCAATTCACCCCTCCACTTT.

The DNA of the CDR3 is TGTGCCAGCAGTTTTAGATACAATGAGCAGTTCTTC. Its translation is CASSFRYNEQFF. The chain couples TRBV6-2 or TRBV6-3 to TRBJ2-1; D remains ambiguous. This CDR3 is 12 amino acids long. Germline assignment: CDR1 MNHEY and CDR2 SVGEGT. Trimming took 4 bases from V and 4 from J, leaving 5 bases between them.

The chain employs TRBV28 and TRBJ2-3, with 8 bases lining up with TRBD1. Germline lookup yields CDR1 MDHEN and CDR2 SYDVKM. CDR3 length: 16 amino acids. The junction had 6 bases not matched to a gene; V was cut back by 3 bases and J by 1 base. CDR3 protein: CASSFLTGEGTDTQYF. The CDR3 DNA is TGTGCCAGCAGTTTCCTGACAGGGGAAGGCACAGATACGCAGTATTTT.

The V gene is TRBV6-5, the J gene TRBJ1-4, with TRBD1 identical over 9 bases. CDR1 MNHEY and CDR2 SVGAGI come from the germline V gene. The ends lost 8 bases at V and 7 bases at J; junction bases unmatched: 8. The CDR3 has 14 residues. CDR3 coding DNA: TGTGCCAGCGGGGTCGACAGGGGGGGTGAAAAACTGTTTTTT. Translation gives CASGVDRGGEKLFF.

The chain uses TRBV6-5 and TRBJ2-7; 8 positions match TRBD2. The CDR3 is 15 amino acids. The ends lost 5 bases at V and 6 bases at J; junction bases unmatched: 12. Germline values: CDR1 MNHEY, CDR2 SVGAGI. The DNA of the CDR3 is TGTGCCAGCAGTCCACAAGGGGGGACTAGAGCCGAGCAGTACTTC. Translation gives CASSPQGGTRAEQYF.

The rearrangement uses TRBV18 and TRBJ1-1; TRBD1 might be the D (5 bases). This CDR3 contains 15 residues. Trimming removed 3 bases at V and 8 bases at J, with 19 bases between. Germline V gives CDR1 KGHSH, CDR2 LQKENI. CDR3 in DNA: TGTGCCAGCTCACCGACCCATGGGGGGGTCAGGGAAGCTTTCTTT. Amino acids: CASSPTHGGVREAFF.

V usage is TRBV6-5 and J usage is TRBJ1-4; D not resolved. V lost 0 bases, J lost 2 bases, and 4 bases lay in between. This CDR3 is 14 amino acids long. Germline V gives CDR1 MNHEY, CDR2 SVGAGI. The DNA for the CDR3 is TGTGCCAGCAGTTACTCGAGTACTAATGAAAAACTGTTTTTT. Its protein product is CASSYSSTNEKLFF.

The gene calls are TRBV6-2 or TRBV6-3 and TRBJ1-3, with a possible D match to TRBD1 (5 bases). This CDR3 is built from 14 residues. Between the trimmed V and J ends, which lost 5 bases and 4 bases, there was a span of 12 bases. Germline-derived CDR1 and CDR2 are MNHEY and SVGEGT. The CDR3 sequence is CASSHRRFGNTIYF. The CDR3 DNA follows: TGTGCCAGCAGTCACAGGAGATTCGGAAACACCATATATTTT.

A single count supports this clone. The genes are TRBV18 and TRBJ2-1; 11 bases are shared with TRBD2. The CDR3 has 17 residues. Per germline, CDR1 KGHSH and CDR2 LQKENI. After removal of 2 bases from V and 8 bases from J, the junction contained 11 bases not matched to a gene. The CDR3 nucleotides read TGTGCCAGCTCACCAAGACTCCTAGCGGGAGGTGACGATGAGCAGTTCTTC. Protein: CASSPRLLAGGDDEQFF.

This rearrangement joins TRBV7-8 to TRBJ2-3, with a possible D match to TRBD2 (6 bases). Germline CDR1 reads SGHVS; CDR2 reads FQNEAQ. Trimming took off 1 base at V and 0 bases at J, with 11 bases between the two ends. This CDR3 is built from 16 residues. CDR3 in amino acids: CASSLVAGPSTDTQYF. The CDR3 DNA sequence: TGTGCCAGCAGCTTAGTGGCGGGACCCAGCACAGATACGCAGTATTTT.

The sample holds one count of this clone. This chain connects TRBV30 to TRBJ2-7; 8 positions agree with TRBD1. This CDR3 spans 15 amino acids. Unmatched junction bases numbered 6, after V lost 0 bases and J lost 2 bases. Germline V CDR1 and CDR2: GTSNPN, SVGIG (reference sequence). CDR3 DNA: TGTGCCTGGAGTGTTGGGCAGGGGGCTGCCTACGAGCAGTACTTC. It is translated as CAWSVGQGAAYEQYF.

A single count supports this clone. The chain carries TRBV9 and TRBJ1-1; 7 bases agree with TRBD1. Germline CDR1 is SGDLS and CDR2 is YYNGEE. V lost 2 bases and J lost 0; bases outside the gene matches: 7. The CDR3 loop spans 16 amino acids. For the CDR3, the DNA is TGTGCCAGCAGCGTTCAACCCGGGACAGTGAACACTGAAGCTTTCTTT. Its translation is CASSVQPGTVNTEAFF.

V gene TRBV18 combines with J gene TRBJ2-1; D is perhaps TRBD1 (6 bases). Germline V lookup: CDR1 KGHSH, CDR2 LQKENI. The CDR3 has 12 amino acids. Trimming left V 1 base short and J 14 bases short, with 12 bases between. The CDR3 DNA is TGTGCCAGCTCACCACTGGAAACAGGGAAGTTCTTC. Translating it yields CASSPLETGKFF.

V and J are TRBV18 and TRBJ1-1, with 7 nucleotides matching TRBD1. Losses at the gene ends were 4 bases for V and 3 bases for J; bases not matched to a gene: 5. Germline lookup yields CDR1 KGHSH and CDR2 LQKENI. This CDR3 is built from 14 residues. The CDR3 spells CASSQTTGDTEAFF. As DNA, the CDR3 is TGTGCCAGCTCACAGACCACAGGGGACACTGAAGCTTTCTTT.